This T cell receptor (beta chain) was obtained from a study of blood T cell repertoires in COVID-19. The CDR3 runs 15 residues. With 5 bases removed from V and 2 bases from J, the gap between germline ends came to 13 bases. Germline-derived CDR1 and CDR2 are SGHTA and FQGTGA. Some clones are missing from TCRdb's copy, which holds only in-frame ones; the method was immunoSEQ multiplex PCR. The table lists about 53,000 clones, 90% to 95% of them singletons. The sequencing input was peripheral blood. The TCR originated in a human donor in a cohort sampled during active COVID-19. The genes are TRBV7-3 and TRBJ2-1; TRBD2 might be the D (6 bases). The CDR3 is CASSDRDSPYNEQFF. In DNA form, the CDR3 reads TGTGCCAGCAGCGACCGGGACTCTCCCTACAATGAGCAGTTCTTC.